These T cell receptor beta chains were read from a single sample in a study of T cells in Graves' hyperthyroidism and ophthalmopathy. MiXCR, run by TCRdb on the multiplex PCR reads, gives a single entry per CDR3 protein. Among 400,000 to 550,000 distinct CDR3 sequences listed, around 14% were seen once. Sequencing was done on a sample of blood. All receptors come from a young woman with Graves' hyperthyroidism. The CDR3 runs from the conserved cysteine through the conserved F or W. The D gene is left open where the match is weak. Clone size appears in some rows only: once, few, many, or a class for an expanded clone.

D	size	V	J	CDR3	DNA
NA	few	TRBV30	TRBJ1-1	CAWSVSDAEAFF	TGTGCCTGGAGTGTCTCGGACGCTGAAGCTTTCTTT
NA	NA	TRBV20-1	TRBJ2-1	CSASPEGSEQFF	TGCAGTGCTAGCCCCGAGGGTAGTGAGCAGTTCTTC
NA	many	TRBV18	TRBJ2-5	CASSPRNLQGQETQYF	TGTGCCAGCTCACCCCGGAACTTACAGGGACAAGAGACCCAGTACTTC
NA	NA	TRBV19	TRBJ1-5	CASSPGQDNQPQHF	TGTGCCAGTAGTCCGGGACAAGACAATCAGCCCCAGCATTTT
NA	many	TRBV30	TRBJ2-7	CAWSRHEQYF	TGTGCCTGGAGTAGGCACGAGCAGTACTTC
TRBD1	few	TRBV19	TRBJ1-5	CASQDRVSNQPQHF	TGTGCCAGTCAGGACAGGGTGAGCAATCAGCCCCAGCATTTT
NA	NA	TRBV5-5	TRBJ1-1	CASSFAVLNTEAFF	TGTGCCAGCAGCTTCGCGGTCTTGAACACTGAAGCTTTCTTT
NA	few	TRBV15	TRBJ1-3	CATSPLSSGSGNTIYF	TGTGCCACCAGCCCCCTTAGTTCAGGATCAGGAAACACCATATATTTT
NA	many	TRBV11-2	TRBJ2-5	CASTSNSGPETQYF	TGTGCCAGCACCTCGAATTCAGGGCCAGAGACCCAGTACTTC
NA	NA	TRBV11-2	TRBJ2-3	CASSPRWASGSTDTQYF	TGTGCCAGCAGCCCTAGATGGGCCAGCGGAAGCACAGATACGCAGTATTTT
NA	NA	TRBV20-1	TRBJ2-5	CSVPGRAGETQYF	TGCAGTGTCCCCGGCAGGGCTGGAGAGACCCAGTACTTC
TRBD2	many	TRBV10-1	TRBJ2-5	CASSEGTSGSETQYF	TGCGCCAGCAGTGAGGGGACTAGCGGGAGTGAGACCCAGTACTTC
NA	NA	TRBV20-1	TRBJ2-7	CSAKIPGSNSYEQYF	TGCAGTGCTAAAATTCCAGGGTCGAATTCCTACGAGCAGTACTTC
TRBD1	many	TRBV12-3/TRBV12-4	TRBJ2-5	CASSLLGQGGETQYF	TGTGCCAGCAGTCTCCTGGGACAGGGCGGAGAGACCCAGTACTTC
NA	many	TRBV28	TRBJ1-3	CASSPPGQRGNTIYF	TGTGCCAGCAGTCCCCCCGGCCAGCGAGGAAACACCATATATTTT
TRBD1	many	TRBV27	TRBJ1-4	CARQQTGVTNEKLFF	TGTGCCAGGCAACAGACAGGGGTAACTAATGAAAAACTGTTTTTT
NA	NA	TRBV24-1	TRBJ2-3	CATSGERLMGDTQYF	TGTGCCACCAGTGGGGAGCGTCTAATGGGAGATACGCAGTATTTT
NA	many	TRBV30	TRBJ1-1	CAWIGGLGTEAFF	TGTGCCTGGATCGGGGGGCTGGGTACTGAAGCTTTCTTT